These T cell receptor beta chains were read from a single sample in a study of radiation and T cells in renal cell carcinoma. The table came from immunoSEQ multiplex PCR; TCRdb's copy has only in-frame clones and leaves some out. Of tens of thousands of clones in the sample, around 78% were seen once. Material: blood, obtained from a patient whose treatment included radiotherapy and nephrectomy. All receptors derive from a man aged 55 to 70 with renal cell carcinoma. Both conserved end residues are part of each CDR3. Each record gives: clone size, V gene, J gene, CDR3 length, D gene, CDR3 DNA, CDR3 protein. A D gene is named only where the DNA matches it firmly. Part of the rows lack a size; the others show once, few, many or a class for expanded clones.

few	TRBV7-2	TRBJ1-1	19	TRBD1	TGTGCCAGCAGCCTATTTTTTCGACAGGGACGCTTCATGAACACTGAAGCTTTCTTT	CASSLFFRQGRFMNTEAFF
NA	TRBV7-3	TRBJ2-1	16	TRBD2	TGTGCCAGCAGCATAATAGCGGGAGGTCTCCACAATGAGCAGTTCTTC	CASSIIAGGLHNEQFF
NA	TRBV7-9	TRBJ1-1	14	NA	TGTGCCAGCAGCTTCGCAGGGCCGAACACTGAAGCTTTCTTT	CASSFAGPNTEAFF
NA	TRBV30	TRBJ1-5	12	NA	TGTGCCTGGAGTACTCCTCCGGGACCCCAGCATTTT	CAWSTPPGPQHF
NA	TRBV25-1	TRBJ2-7	14	NA	TGTGCCAGCAGTGATCGGACGGGGACCTACGAGCAGTACTTC	CASSDRTGTYEQYF
NA	TRBV4-1	TRBJ1-5	14	NA	TGCGCCAGCAGCCAAGGGACGGCTGATCAGCCCCAGCATTTT	CASSQGTADQPQHF
NA	TRBV7-2	TRBJ2-7	12	NA	TGTGCCAGCAGCCAATCAAGCTACGAGCAGTACTTC	CASSQSSYEQYF
NA	TRBV7-2	TRBJ1-6	16	NA	TGTGCCAGCAGCTTAGTTGGGGCATTGGATAATTCACCCCTCCACTTT	CASSLVGALDNSPLHF
NA	TRBV2	TRBJ2-1	11	NA	TGTGCCAGCTGTACGGGCAATGAGCAGTTCTTC	CASCTGNEQFF
few	TRBV2	TRBJ1-1	15	NA	TGTGCCAGCAGTGAAGGATGGATCATGAACACTGAAGCTTTCTTT	CASSEGWIMNTEAFF
NA	TRBV5-1	TRBJ2-1	14	NA	TGCGCCAGCAGCACGACCGAGTCCTACAATGAGCAGTTCTTC	CASSTTESYNEQFF
NA	TRBV5-1	TRBJ2-1	16	TRBD2	TGCGCCAGCAGCACCACCCCAACTAGCGGACTCAATGAGCAGTTCTTC	CASSTTPTSGLNEQFF
NA	TRBV5-1	TRBJ1-3	14	NA	TGCGCCAGCAGACTCGGAGACTCTGGAAACATCATATATTTT	CASRLGDSGNIIYF
NA	TRBV9	TRBJ1-6	14	NA	TGTGCCAGCAGCGTATTAGAATCCAATTCACCCCTCCACTTT	CASSVLESNSPLHF
NA	TRBV7-6	TRBJ1-4	16	TRBD1	TGTGCCAGCAGCCCTCGGACAGGGGCCCCTAATGAAAAACTGTTTTTT	CASSPRTGAPNEKLFF
NA	TRBV5-4	TRBJ2-3	14	NA	TGTGCCAGCAGCTTGGCCCCCGAGGGGGATACGCAGTATTTT	CASSLAPEGDTQYF
few	TRBV29-1	TRBJ1-1	13	NA	TGCAGCGTTGGTGAGGGGTCCGGCACTGAAGCTTTCTTT	CSVGEGSGTEAFF
few	TRBV7-2	TRBJ2-3	15	NA	TGTGCCAGCAGCCCCTCCCAGGGGCGCACAGATACGCAGTATTTT	CASSPSQGRTDTQYF
NA	TRBV19	TRBJ2-1	16	TRBD2	TGTGCCAGTAGTCCAACCCTAGCGGGAGTAGGAGATGAGCAGTTCTTC	CASSPTLAGVGDEQFF
few	TRBV2	TRBJ1-4	15	NA	TGTGCCAGCAGCGCCGACGTTGCAACTAATGAAAAACTGTTTTTT	CASSADVATNEKLFF
NA	TRBV5-1	TRBJ1-4	15	NA	TGCGCCAGCAGCTACGGGACGGATGTGGGGGAAAAACTGTTTTTT	CASSYGTDVGEKLFF
NA	TRBV28	TRBJ2-5	14	TRBD2	TGTGCCAGCAGTCGGGAGGCAATCCAAGAGACCCAGTACTTC	CASSREAIQETQYF
NA	TRBV11-3	TRBJ2-3	15	NA	TGTGCCAGCAGCCCGCGACAGACCCACACAGATACGCAGTATTTT	CASSPRQTHTDTQYF
NA	TRBV7-8	TRBJ2-6	17	NA	TGTGCCAGCAGCCCCATACCGGGGGTGTCAGGGGCCAACGTCCTGACTTTC	CASSPIPGVSGANVLTF
NA	TRBV6-5	TRBJ1-1	14	NA	TGTGCCAGCAGTTACGAGGGTATGAACACTGAAGCTTTCTTT	CASSYEGMNTEAFF
NA	TRBV10-2	TRBJ1-5	13	NA	TGCGCCAGCAGTGAGTCGAGGCATCAGCCCCAGCATTTT	CASSESRHQPQHF
few	TRBV7-9	TRBJ2-2	14	NA	TGTGCCAGCAGCTTAGGGATGAAGGGCGGGGAGCTGTTTTTT	CASSLGMKGGELFF
NA	TRBV14	TRBJ1-1	15	NA	TGTGCCAGCAGACCTCGCGTGGGGCTGGGGACTGAAGCTTTCTTT	CASRPRVGLGTEAFF
NA	TRBV18	TRBJ1-1	13	NA	TGTGCCAGCTCACCACGTGAGGACACGACGGCTTTCTTT	CASSPREDTTAFF
NA	TRBV5-4	TRBJ2-2	15	NA	TGTGCCAGCAGCTTGAAACAAGCGAGCACCGGGGAGCTGTTTTTT	CASSLKQASTGELFF
few	TRBV7-8	TRBJ1-2	13	NA	TGTGCCAGCAGCCCAGACAGCACCTATGGCTACACCTTC	CASSPDSTYGYTF
NA	TRBV4-3	TRBJ1-4	16	NA	TGCGCCAGCAGCCAAGATACAGGACGGGCTAATGAAAAACTGTTTTTT	CASSQDTGRANEKLFF
NA	TRBV29-1	TRBJ2-7	14	NA	TGCAGCGTTGAAGAAGGGACTGCTGATTACGAGCAGTACTTC	CSVEEGTADYEQYF
NA	TRBV5-4	TRBJ1-5	15	NA	TGTGCCAGCAGCTTAGATGGGGGGGGGATTCAGCCCCAGCATTTT	CASSLDGGGIQPQHF
NA	TRBV5-5	TRBJ2-1	16	NA	TGTGCCAGCAGCGCGGGACAGTTCTGGTCCTACAATGAGCAGTTCTTC	CASSAGQFWSYNEQFF
NA	TRBV19	TRBJ2-7	14	TRBD1	TGTGCCAGTAGTATAAAGGGGGCTGGGTACGAGCAGTACTTC	CASSIKGAGYEQYF
NA	TRBV7-9	TRBJ2-7	16	TRBD1	TGTGCCAGCAGCTTAGTTTTGACAGGGAGCTCCTACGAGCAGTACTTC	CASSLVLTGSSYEQYF
NA	TRBV7-2	TRBJ1-5	15	NA	TGTGCCAGCAGCTTAAGGGTAGGGGACAATCAGCCCCAGCATTTT	CASSLRVGDNQPQHF
NA	TRBV11-2	TRBJ1-2	16	NA	TGTGCCAGCAGCTCCTCGACAGACCCCAGAGGCTATGGCTACACCTTC	CASSSSTDPRGYGYTF
NA	TRBV5-6	TRBJ2-4	17	NA	TGTGCCAGCAGCTTGACCGTCGTCCTTTTGACCAAAAACATTCAGTACTTC	CASSLTVVLLTKNIQYF
NA	TRBV12-2	TRBJ1-4	17	NA	TGTGCAAGTCGCTTGGACAGGGCGGGTGCGGCTAATGAAAAACTGTTTTTT	CASRLDRAGAANEKLFF
NA	TRBV6-5	TRBJ1-1	15	NA	TGTGCCAGCAGTTACTCGACACAGGGGAACACTGAAGCTTTCTTT	CASSYSTQGNTEAFF
NA	TRBV5-1	TRBJ1-1	16	NA	TGCGCCAGCAGCAAAGACAGGTTCTCAATTAACACTGAAGCTTTCTTT	CASSKDRFSINTEAFF
NA	TRBV5-1	TRBJ2-1	17	TRBD1	TGCGCCAGCAGCTTTACACCGGGACAGGGGACCCTTAGGGAGCAGTTCTTC	CASSFTPGQGTLREQFF
once	TRBV7-9	TRBJ2-7	15	TRBD2	TGTGCCAGCAGCGTTAGCGGGGGGTACCCCTACGAGCAGTACTTC	CASSVSGGYPYEQYF
NA	TRBV6-1	TRBJ1-2	15	NA	TGTGCCAGCAGCCTCGCCGTACTTATTAACTATGGCTACACCTTC	CASSLAVLINYGYTF
few	TRBV11-1	TRBJ2-1	14	NA	TGTGCCAGCAGCTTAGCGGGGATATACAATGAGCAGTTCTTC	CASSLAGIYNEQFF
NA	TRBV5-1	TRBJ2-1	16	NA	TGCGCCAGCAGCTTGAGAGTCAGAGACTCCTACAATGAGCAGTTCTTC	CASSLRVRDSYNEQFF